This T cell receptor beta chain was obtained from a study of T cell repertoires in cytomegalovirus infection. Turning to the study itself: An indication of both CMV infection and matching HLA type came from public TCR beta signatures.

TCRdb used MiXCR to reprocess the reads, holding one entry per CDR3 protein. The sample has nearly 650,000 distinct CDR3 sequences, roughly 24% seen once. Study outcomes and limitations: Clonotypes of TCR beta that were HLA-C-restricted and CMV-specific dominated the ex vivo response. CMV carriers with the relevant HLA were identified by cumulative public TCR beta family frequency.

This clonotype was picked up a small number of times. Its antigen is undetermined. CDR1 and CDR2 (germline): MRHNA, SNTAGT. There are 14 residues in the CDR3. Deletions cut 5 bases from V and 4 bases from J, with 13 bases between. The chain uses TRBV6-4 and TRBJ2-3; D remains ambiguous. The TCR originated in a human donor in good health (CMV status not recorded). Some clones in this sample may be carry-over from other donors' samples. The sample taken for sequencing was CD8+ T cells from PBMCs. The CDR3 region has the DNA TGTGCCAGCAGTCTTGTGGCGCTGCCAGATACGCAGTATTTT. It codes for CASSLVALPDTQYF.